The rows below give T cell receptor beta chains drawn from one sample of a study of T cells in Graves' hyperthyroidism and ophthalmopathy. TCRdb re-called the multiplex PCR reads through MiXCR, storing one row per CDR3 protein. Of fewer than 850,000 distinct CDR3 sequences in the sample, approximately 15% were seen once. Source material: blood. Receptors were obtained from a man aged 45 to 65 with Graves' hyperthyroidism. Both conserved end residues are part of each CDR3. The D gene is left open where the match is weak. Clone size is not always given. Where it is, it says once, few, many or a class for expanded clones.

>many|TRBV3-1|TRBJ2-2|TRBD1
CASSQRWTGNTGELFF
TGTGCCAGCAGCCAGCGATGGACAGGGAACACCGGGGAGCTGTTTTTT
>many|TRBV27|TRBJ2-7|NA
CASSTGRSSYEQYF
TGTGCCAGCAGTACCGGACGGAGCTCCTACGAGCAGTACTTC
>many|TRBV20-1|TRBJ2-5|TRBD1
CSAGQGARETQYF
TGCAGTGCTGGACAGGGGGCGCGAGAGACCCAGTACTTC
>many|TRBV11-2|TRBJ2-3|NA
CASRLGDTQYF
TGTGCCAGCAGACTAGGGGATACGCAGTATTTT
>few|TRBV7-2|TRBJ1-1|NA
CASSVGEAFF
TGTGCCAGCAGCGTAGGGGAGGCTTTCTTT
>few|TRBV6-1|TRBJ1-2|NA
CASSERQGFYGYTF
TGCGCCAGCAGTGAGAGGCAGGGCTTCTATGGCTACACCTTC
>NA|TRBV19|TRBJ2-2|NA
CASSILELSTGELFF
TGTGCCAGTAGTATCTTGGAACTTTCCACCGGGGAGCTGTTTTTT
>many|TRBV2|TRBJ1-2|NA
CASSPDRGYTF
TGTGCCAGCAGTCCGGACAGAGGCTACACCTTC
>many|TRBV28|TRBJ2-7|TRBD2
CVSSGRFEQYF
TGTGTTTCTAGCGGGAGGTTCGAGCAGTACTTC
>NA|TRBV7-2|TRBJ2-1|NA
CASTYGYEQFF
TGTGCCAGCACCTATGGCTATGAGCAGTTCTTC
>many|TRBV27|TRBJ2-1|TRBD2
CASSLYASGRYNEQFF
TGTGCCAGCAGTTTATATGCTAGCGGGCGTTACAATGAGCAGTTCTTC
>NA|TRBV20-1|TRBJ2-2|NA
CSAPLPLLPGELFF
TGCAGTGCACCCTTGCCACTACTACCCGGGGAGCTGTTTTTT
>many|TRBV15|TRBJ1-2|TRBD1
CATSTQRDSYGYTF
TGTGCCACCAGCACCCAAAGGGACAGCTATGGCTACACCTTC
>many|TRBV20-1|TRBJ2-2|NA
CSAKPLVWATGELFF
TGCAGTGCTAAGCCATTGGTCTGGGCCACCGGGGAGCTGTTTTTT
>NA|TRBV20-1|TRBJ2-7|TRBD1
CSARDSRPRTGYEQYF
TGCAGTGCTAGAGATAGTAGGCCTCGGACAGGCTACGAGCAGTACTTC
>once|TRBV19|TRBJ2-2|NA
CASSISHGTGELFF
TGTGCCAGTAGTATATCACACGGAACCGGGGAGCTGTTTTTT
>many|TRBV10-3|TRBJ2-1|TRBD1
CAISGGTGVPNEQFF
TGTGCCATCAGTGGCGGGACAGGGGTTCCCAATGAGCAGTTCTTC
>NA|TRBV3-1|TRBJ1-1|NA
CASSPMASNTEAFF
TGTGCCAGCAGCCCGATGGCAAGCAACACTGAAGCTTTCTTT